The clone carrying this T cell receptor (beta chain) was detected many times. The entry originates in a study of blood T cells in healthy people across ages. RNA extraction gave at least 5.5 micrograms of total RNA per sample. With 1 base clipped from V and 10 bases from J, the junction kept 8 bases outside the gene matches. CDR1 is SGHTA, CDR2 FQGTGA, per germline. The CDR3 totals 15 residues. Primed by a sample-barcoded 5' primer and a J-beta primer mix, a second PCR proceeded for 7 to 11 cycles. A template-switch adaptor with 12 random nucleotides tagged each cDNA molecule. TCRdb processed the 5' RACE reads anew with MiXCR; each CDR3 protein has one entry. The data contain 630,000 or so distinct CDR3 sequences, 25% to 35% of them singletons.

The TCR comes from a woman of 80 years or more in good health. The rearrangement links TRBV7-3 to TRBJ2-1, with 9 bases matching TRBD2. The sequenced sample consisted of blood. The CDR3 here is CASSLMAGGQGEQFF. The CDR3, as DNA: TGTGCCAGCAGCTTAATGGCGGGGGGGCAGGGGGAGCAGTTCTTC.